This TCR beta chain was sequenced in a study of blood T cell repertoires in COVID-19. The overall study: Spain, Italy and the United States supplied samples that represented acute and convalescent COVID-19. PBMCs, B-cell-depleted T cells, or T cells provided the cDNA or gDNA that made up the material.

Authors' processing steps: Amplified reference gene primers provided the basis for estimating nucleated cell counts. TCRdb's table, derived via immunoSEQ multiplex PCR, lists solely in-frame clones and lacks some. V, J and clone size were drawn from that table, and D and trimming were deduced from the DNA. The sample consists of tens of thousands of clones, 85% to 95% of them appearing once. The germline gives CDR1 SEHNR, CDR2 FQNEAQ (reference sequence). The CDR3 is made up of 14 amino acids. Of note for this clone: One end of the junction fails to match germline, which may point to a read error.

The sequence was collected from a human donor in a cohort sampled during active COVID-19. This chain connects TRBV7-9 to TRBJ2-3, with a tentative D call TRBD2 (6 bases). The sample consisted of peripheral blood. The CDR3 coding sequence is TGTGCCAGCAGCCTAGCTCGGGGGACAGATACGCAGTATTTT. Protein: CASSLARGTDTQYF.